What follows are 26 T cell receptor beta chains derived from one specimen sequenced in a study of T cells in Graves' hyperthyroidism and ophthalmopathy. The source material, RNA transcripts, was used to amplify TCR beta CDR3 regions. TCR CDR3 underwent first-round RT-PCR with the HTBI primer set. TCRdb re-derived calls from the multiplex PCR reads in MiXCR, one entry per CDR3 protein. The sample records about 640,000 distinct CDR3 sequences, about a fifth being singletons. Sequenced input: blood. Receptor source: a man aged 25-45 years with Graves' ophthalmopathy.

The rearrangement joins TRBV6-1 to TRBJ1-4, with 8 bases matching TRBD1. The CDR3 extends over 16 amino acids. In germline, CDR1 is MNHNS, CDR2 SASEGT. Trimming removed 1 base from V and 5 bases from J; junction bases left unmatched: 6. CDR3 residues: CASSEGTGTDNEKLFF. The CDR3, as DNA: TGTGCCAGCAGTGAAGGGACAGGGACTGACAATGAAAAACTGTTTTTT.

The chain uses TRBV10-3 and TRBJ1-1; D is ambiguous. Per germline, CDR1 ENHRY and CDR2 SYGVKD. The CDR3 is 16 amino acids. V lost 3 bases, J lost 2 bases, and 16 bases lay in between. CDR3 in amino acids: CAISENQILSNTEAFF. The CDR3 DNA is TGTGCCATCAGTGAAAATCAGATTTTGTCTAACACTGAAGCTTTCTTT.

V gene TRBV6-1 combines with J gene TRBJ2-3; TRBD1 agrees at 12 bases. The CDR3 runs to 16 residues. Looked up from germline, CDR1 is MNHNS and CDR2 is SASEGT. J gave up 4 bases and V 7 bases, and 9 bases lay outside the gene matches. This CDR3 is CASIRGTGGGPDTQYF. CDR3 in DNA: TGTGCCAGCATTCGAGGGACAGGGGGCGGCCCAGATACGCAGTATTTT.

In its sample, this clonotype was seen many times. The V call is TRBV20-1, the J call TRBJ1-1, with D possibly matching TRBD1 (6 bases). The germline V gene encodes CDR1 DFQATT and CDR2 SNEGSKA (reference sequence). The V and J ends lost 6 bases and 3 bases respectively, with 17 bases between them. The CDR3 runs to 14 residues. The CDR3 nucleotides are TGCAGTGCCCCTGCGGGGGGCACCTACACTGAAGCTTTCTTT. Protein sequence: CSAPAGGTYTEAFF.

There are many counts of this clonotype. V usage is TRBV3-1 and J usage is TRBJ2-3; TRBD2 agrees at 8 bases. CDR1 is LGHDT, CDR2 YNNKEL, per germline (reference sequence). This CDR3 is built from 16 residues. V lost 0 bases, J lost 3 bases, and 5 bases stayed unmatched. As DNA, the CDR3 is TGTGCCAGCAGCCAAGAAACCGGGACTAGAACAGATACGCAGTATTTT. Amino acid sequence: CASSQETGTRTDTQYF.

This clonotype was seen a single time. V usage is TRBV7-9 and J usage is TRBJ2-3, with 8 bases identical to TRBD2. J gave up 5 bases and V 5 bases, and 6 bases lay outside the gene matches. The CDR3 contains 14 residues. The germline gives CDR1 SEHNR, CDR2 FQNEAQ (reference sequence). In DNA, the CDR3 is TGTGCCAGCAGCCCCGGGGGGGGCGGAGATACGCAGTATTTT. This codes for CASSPGGGGDTQYF.

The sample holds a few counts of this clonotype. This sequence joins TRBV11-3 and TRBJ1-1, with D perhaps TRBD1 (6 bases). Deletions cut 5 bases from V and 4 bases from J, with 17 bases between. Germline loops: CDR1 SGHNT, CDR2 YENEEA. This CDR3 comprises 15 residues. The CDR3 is CASSPGGGAFTEAFF. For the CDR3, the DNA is TGTGCCAGCAGCCCGGGCGGGGGGGCGTTCACTGAAGCTTTCTTT.

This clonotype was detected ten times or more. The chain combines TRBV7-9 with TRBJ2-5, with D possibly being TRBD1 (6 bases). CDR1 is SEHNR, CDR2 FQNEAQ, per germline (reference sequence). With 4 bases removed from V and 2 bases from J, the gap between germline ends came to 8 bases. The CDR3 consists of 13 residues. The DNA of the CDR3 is TGTGCCAGCAGCTCCAGGGGTCAAGAGACCCAGTACTTC. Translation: CASSSRGQETQYF.

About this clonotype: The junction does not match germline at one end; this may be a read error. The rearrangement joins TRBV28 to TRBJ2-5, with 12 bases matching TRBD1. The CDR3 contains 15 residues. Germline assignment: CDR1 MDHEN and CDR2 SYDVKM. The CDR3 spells CASSPPPGTGGILDF. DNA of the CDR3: TGTGCCAGCAGTCCTCCCCCCGGGACAGGGGGCATTTTGGACTTC. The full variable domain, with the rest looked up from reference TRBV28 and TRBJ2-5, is DVKVTQSSRYLVKRTGEKVFLECVQDMDHENMFWYRQDPGLGLRLIYFSYDVKMKEKGDIPEGYSVSREKKERFSLILESASTNQTSMYLCASSPPPGTGGILDFGPGTRLLVL.

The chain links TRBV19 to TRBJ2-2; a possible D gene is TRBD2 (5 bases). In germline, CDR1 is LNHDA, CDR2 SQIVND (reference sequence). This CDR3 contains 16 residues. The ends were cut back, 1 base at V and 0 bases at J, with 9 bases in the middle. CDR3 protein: CASSIVSGSNTGELFF. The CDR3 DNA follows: TGTGCCAGTAGTATAGTTTCGGGGTCGAACACCGGGGAGCTGTTTTTT.

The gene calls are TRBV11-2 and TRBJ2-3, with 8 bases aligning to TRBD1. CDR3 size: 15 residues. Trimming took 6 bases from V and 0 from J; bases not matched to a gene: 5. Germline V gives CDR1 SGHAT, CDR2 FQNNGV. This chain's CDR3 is CASSSRQGSTDTQYF. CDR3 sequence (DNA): TGTGCCAGCAGTTCAAGACAGGGGAGCACAGATACGCAGTATTTT.

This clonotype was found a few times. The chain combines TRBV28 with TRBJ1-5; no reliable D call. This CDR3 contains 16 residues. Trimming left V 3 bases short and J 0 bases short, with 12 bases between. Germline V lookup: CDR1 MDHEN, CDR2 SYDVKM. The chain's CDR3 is CASSFLVRVSNQPQHF. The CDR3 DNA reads TGTGCCAGCAGTTTTTTGGTGAGGGTTAGCAATCAGCCCCAGCATTTT.

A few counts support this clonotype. The CDR3 DNA reads TGTGCCAGCAGCTCAGGGGTTTCAACTAATGAAAAACTGTTTTTT. Translation: CASSSGVSTNEKLFF. The chain combines TRBV5-8 with TRBJ1-4; a weak D match, TRBD1 (6 bases). Between the trimmed V and J ends, which lost 3 bases and 0 bases, there was a span of 9 bases. This CDR3 is built from 15 residues. The germline CDR1 and CDR2 sequences are SGHTS and YDEGEE. The whole variable domain, remainder taken from reference TRBV5-8 and TRBJ1-4, is EAGVTQSPTHLIKTRGQQATLRCSPISGHTSVYWYQQALGLGLQFLLWYDEGEERNRGNFPPRFSGRQFPNYSSELNVNALELEDSALYLCASSSGVSTNEKLFFGSGTQLSVL.

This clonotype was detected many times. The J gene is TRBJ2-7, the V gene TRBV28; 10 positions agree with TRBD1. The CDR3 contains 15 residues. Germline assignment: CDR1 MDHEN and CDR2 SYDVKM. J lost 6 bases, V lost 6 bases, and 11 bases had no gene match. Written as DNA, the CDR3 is TGTGCCAGCAGCGATCGACAGGGGGCGATTGGCGAGCAGTACTTC. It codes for CASSDRQGAIGEQYF. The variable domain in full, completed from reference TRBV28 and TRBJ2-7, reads DVKVTQSSRYLVKRTGEKVFLECVQDMDHENMFWYRQDPGLGLRLIYFSYDVKMKEKGDIPEGYSVSREKKERFSLILESASTNQTSMYLCASSDRQGAIGEQYFGPGTRLTVT.

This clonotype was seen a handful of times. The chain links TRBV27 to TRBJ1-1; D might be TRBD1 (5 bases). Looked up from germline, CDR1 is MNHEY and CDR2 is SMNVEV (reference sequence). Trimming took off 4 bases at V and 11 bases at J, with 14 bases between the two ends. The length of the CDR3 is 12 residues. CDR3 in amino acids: CASSSTGTRAFF. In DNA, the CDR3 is TGTGCCAGCAGTTCCACCGGGACTCGCGCTTTCTTT.

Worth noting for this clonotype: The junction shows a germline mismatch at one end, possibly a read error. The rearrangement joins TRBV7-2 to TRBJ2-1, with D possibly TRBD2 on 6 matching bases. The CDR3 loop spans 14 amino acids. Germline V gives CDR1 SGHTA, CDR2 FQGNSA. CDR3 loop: CASRTPGEGNDQFF. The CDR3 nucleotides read TGTGCCAGCAGGACGCCGGGAGAGGGTAATGATCAGTTCTTC.

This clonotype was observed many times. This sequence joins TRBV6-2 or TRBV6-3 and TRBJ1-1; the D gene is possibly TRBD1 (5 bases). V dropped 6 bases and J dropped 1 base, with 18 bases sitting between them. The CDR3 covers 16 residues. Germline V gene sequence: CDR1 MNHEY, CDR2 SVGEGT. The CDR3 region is CASRRPPGTGNTEAFF. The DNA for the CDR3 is TGTGCCAGCAGACGGCCTCCTGGGACGGGGAACACTGAAGCTTTCTTT.

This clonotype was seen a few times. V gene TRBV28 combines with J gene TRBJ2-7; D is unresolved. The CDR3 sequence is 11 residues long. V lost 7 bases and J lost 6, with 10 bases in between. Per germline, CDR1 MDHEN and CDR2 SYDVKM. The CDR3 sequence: CASTGSGEQYF. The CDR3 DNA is TGTGCCAGCACTGGTTCCGGCGAGCAGTACTTC.

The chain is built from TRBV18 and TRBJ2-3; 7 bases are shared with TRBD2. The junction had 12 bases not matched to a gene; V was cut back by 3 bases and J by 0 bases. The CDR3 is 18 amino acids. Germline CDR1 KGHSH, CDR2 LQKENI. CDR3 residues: CASSPQGGVSASTDTQYF. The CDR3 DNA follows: TGTGCCAGCTCACCCCAGGGAGGGGTCTCGGCTAGCACAGATACGCAGTATTTT.

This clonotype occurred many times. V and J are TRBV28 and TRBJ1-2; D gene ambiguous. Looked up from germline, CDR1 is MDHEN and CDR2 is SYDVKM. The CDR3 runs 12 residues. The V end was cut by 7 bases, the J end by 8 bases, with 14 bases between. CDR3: CASTTYRGGYTF. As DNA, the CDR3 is TGTGCCAGCACGACCTATAGAGGGGGCTACACCTTC.

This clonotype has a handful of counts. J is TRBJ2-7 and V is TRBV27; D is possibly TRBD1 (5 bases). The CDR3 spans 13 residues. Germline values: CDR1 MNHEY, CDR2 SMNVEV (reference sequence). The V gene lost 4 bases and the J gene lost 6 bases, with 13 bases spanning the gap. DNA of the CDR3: TGTGCCAGCAGTTCCGACTGGACACGCGAGCAGTACTTC. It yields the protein CASSSDWTREQYF.

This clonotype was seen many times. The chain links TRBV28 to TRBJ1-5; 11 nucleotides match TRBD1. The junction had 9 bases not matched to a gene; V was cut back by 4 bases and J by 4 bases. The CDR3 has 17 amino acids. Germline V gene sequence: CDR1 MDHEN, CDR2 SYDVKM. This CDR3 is CASSSGQGAFLNQPQHF. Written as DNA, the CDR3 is TGTGCCAGCAGTTCAGGACAGGGGGCCTTCCTTAATCAGCCCCAGCATTTT.

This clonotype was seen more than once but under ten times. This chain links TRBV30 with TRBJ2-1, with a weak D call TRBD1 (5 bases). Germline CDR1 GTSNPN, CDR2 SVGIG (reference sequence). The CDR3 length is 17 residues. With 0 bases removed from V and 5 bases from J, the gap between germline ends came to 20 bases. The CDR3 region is CAWSVGPPPGWNNEQFF. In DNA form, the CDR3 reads TGTGCCTGGAGTGTAGGCCCTCCCCCAGGGTGGAACAATGAGCAGTTCTTC. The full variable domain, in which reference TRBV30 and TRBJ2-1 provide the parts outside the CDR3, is SQTIHQWPATLVQPVGSPLSLECTVEGTSNPNLYWYRQAAGRGLQLLFYSVGIGQISSEVPQNLSASRPQDRQFILSSKKLLLSDSGFYLCAWSVGPPPGWNNEQFFGPGTRLTVL.

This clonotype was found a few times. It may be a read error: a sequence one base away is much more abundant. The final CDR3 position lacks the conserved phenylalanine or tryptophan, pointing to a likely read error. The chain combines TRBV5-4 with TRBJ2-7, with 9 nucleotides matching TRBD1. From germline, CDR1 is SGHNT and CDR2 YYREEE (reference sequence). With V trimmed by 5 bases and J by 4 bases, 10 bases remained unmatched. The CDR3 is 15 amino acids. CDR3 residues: CASSRQGVNPYEQYL. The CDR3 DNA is TGTGCCAGCAGTCGACAGGGGGTCAATCCATACGAGCAGTACCTC.

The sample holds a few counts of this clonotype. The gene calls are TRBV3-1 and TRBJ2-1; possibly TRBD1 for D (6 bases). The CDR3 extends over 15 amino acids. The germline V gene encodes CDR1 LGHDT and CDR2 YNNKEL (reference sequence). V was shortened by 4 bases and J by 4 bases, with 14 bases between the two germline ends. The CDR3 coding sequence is TGTGCCAGCAGCCGTAGACAGGTCTCGTACAATGAGCAGTTCTTC. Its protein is CASSRRQVSYNEQFF.

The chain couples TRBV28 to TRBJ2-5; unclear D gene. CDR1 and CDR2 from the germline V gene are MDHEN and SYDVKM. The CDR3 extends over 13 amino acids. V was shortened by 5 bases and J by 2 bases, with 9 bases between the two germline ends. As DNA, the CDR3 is TGTGCCAGCAGTCGTAGTCGACAAGAGACCCAGTACTTC. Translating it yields CASSRSRQETQYF. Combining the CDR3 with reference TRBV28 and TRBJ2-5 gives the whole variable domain DVKVTQSSRYLVKRTGEKVFLECVQDMDHENMFWYRQDPGLGLRLIYFSYDVKMKEKGDIPEGYSVSREKKERFSLILESASTNQTSMYLCASSRSRQETQYFGPGTRLLVL.